The table lists the clone carrying this T cell receptor (beta chain) with many counts. Its antigen is undetermined. The data derive from a study of spatial heterogeneity in lung cancer. Study-level background: PBMC samples from follow-up, when available, were sequenced at a median of about 2 years post-resection. Combinations of a unique TCR and a UMI were tallied in raw reads, and on average each appeared more than ten times.

Each molecule of TCR cDNA was tagged with one unique molecular identifier. TCRdb processed the 5' RACE reads anew with MiXCR; each CDR3 protein has one entry. The table records 95,000 to 130,000 distinct CDR3 sequences, less than 15% of them present only once. CDR1 and CDR2 from the germline V gene are LGHNA and YSLEER. J was trimmed by 3 bases and V by 1 base; bases with no gene match: 9. CDR3 size: 16 residues. As to time point: blood at routine non-recurrence follow-up after resection. Whole RNA came from tumor, nontumor lung or frozen PBMC and was sequenced without being sorted. Study-level points and caveats: Compared with follow-up, resection was when ubiquitous expanded tumor TCRs appeared in blood more.

The sequences come from PBMCs, collected at follow-up. This chain joins TRBV4-3 and TRBJ2-7, with 7 bases matching TRBD1. This clonotype was sampled from a male donor with early-stage non-small cell lung cancer. The DNA for the CDR3 is TGCGCCAGCAGCCAAGGCCTATCGACAGGGCACTACGAGCAGTACTTC. Residues: CASSQGLSTGHYEQYF.